This entry lists 13 T cell receptor beta chains sequenced from one sample in a study of metastatic and nonmetastatic thyroid tumors. Every patient underwent thyroid surgery untreated. TCRdb re-called the PCR reads via MiXCR. The table records some 26,000 clones, around 4% of them present only once. The sequenced sample was blood. These receptors were obtained from a male donor with papillary thyroid cancer or a benign thyroid nodule (not recorded which). Some clones in this sample may be carry-over from other donors' samples.

This clone was counted at least ten times. The chain recombines TRBV4-2 with TRBJ2-5, with D tentatively TRBD1 (5 bases). The V gene's germline CDR1 is LGHNA and CDR2 YNFKEQ. The V end was cut by 0 bases, the J end by 2 bases, with 10 bases between. CDR3 length equals 15 residues. For the CDR3, the DNA is TGTGCCAGCAGCCAAGAGTGGAACAGGCAAGAGACCCAGTACTTC. It is translated as CASSQEWNRQETQYF.

The chain recombines TRBV7-9 with TRBJ2-7; 7 bases fit TRBD2. With 5 bases clipped from V and 5 bases from J, the junction kept 3 bases outside the gene matches. Germline V gene data show CDR1 as SEHNR and CDR2 as FQNEAQ (reference sequence). The CDR3 has 12 residues. CDR3 in amino acids: CASSLGTNEQYF. CDR3 in DNA: TGTGCCAGCAGCCTAGGGACTAACGAGCAGTACTTC.

This chain links TRBV5-1 with TRBJ2-5, with D possibly matching TRBD2 (5 bases). The CDR3 totals 14 residues. The germline V gene encodes CDR1 SGHRS and CDR2 YFSETQ. The V and J ends lost 1 base and 0 bases respectively, with 7 bases between them. The CDR3 here is CASSLSGHQETQYF. The CDR3 region has the DNA TGCGCCAGCAGCTTGAGCGGACACCAAGAGACCCAGTACTTC.

This clone was seen repeatedly, ten times or more. V is TRBV10-3 and J is TRBJ2-7, with D possibly TRBD1 on 6 matching bases. Germline CDR1 and CDR2: ENHRY and SYGVKD. V gave up 4 bases and J gave up 0 bases, with 10 bases separating them. This CDR3 region has 14 residues. The CDR3 DNA reads TGTGCCATCAGTGCTCCGGACAGCTCCTACGAGCAGTACTTC. As protein: CAISAPDSSYEQYF.

This clone has at least ten counts. CDR3 loop: CASTNSGANVLTF. The CDR3 DNA sequence: TGTGCCAGCACCAACTCTGGGGCCAACGTCCTGACTTTC. This chain connects TRBV2 to TRBJ2-6; D uncertain. With 7 bases removed from V and 0 bases from J, the gap between germline ends came to 4 bases. This CDR3 has 13 amino acids. Germline V gene sequence: CDR1 SNHLY, CDR2 FYNNEI.

Only a few counts were recorded for this clone. This chain joins TRBV6-1 and TRBJ1-1, with D perhaps TRBD1 (5 bases). The CDR3 totals 18 residues. CDR1 and CDR2 (germline): MNHNS, SASEGT. V lost 6 bases and J 1 base, leaving 24 bases between the germline ends. Here the CDR3 reads CASREASGRVTPNTEAFF. The CDR3 DNA follows: TGTGCCAGCAGGGAGGCCTCAGGCAGGGTGACACCGAACACTGAAGCTTTCTTT.

The chain couples TRBV20-1 to TRBJ2-1, with D tentatively TRBD2 (5 bases). Trimming removed 8 bases from V and 8 bases from J, with 19 bases in between. The germline V gene has CDR1 DFQATT and CDR2 SNEGSKA (reference sequence). This CDR3 comprises 13 residues. The CDR3: CSYLGVGADEQFF. The CDR3 DNA sequence: TGCAGTTATTTGGGAGTGGGAGCGGATGAGCAGTTCTTC.

At least ten counts were recorded for this clone. This chain links TRBV20-1 with TRBJ2-7; 9 nucleotides align to TRBD2. Looked up from germline, CDR1 is DFQATT and CDR2 is SNEGSKA (reference sequence). After removal of 1 base from V and 5 bases from J, the junction contained 15 bases not matched to a gene. The CDR3 totals 17 residues. CDR3 residues: CSARARRGREGLHEQYF. CDR3 sequence (DNA): TGCAGTGCTAGAGCCCGACGGGGGCGGGAGGGCCTCCACGAGCAGTACTTC.

This clone was counted between two and nine times. The gene calls are TRBV5-1 and TRBJ2-3, with 11 bases lining up with TRBD2. CDR1 is SGHRS, CDR2 YFSETQ, per germline. CDR3 size: 14 residues. V gave up 7 bases and J gave up 6 bases; unmatched junction bases: 7. CDR3 DNA: TGCGCCAGCCGCACGACTAGCGGGGACGATACGCAGTATTTT. Protein sequence: CASRTTSGDDTQYF.

This sequence joins TRBV20-1 and TRBJ1-2; D ambiguous. V was pared by 0 bases and J by 0 bases, with 8 bases between. Germline V gene lookup returns CDR1 DFQATT and CDR2 SNEGSKA (reference sequence). The CDR3 length is 14 residues. This CDR3 reads CSARDPRANYGYTF. CDR3 nucleotides: TGCAGTGCTAGAGATCCAAGAGCTAACTATGGCTACACCTTC.

A remark on this clone: One end of the junction fails to match germline, which may point to a read error. The sample holds other DNA sequences that translate to the same CDR3. The chain employs TRBV20-1 and TRBJ1-4; possibly TRBD1 for D (6 bases). The germline V gene encodes CDR1 DFQATT and CDR2 SNEGSKA (reference sequence). CDR3 size: 12 residues. Here the CDR3 reads CGARTASEKLFF. CDR3 bases: TGCGGTGCCCGGACAGCCTCTGAAAAACTATTTTTT.

The chain carries TRBV6-1 and TRBJ1-2, with 7 bases aligning to TRBD1. The CDR3 is 14 amino acids. The V gene's germline CDR1 is MNHNS and CDR2 SASEGT. V was pared by 3 bases and J by 4 bases, with 5 bases of the junction left unmatched. In DNA, the CDR3 is TGTGCCAGCAGTGAGCCGACAGGGCCCTATGGCTACACCTTC. Protein sequence: CASSEPTGPYGYTF.

This clone was picked up many times. The chain joins TRBV5-5 to TRBJ1-5; TRBD1 is a possible D gene (6 bases). Between the trimmed V and J ends, which lost 4 bases and 2 bases, there was a span of 13 bases. Germline V CDR1 and CDR2: SGHKS, YYEKEE (reference sequence). CDR3 length: 15 residues. CDR3 DNA: TGTGCCAGCAGCCAAGACAGGCTGGGCAATCAGCCCCAGCATTTT. Translation: CASSQDRLGNQPQHF.